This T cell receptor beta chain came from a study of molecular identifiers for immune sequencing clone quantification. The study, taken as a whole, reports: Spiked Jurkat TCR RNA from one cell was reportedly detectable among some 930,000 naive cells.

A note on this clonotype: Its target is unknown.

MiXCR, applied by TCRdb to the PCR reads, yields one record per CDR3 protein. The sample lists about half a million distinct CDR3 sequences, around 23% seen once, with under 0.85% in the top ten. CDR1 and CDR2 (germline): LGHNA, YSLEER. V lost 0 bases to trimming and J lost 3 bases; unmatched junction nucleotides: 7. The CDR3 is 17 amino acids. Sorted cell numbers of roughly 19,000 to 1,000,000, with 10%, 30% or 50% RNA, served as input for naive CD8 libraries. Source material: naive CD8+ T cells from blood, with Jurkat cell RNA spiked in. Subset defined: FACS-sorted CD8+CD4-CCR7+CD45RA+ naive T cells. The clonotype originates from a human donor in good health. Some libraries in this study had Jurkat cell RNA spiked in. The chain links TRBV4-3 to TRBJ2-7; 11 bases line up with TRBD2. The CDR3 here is CASSQDKGTSGYYEQYF. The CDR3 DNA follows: TGCGCCAGCAGCCAAGATAAGGGGACTAGCGGCTACTACGAGCAGTACTTC.